These 15 T cell receptor beta chains were sequenced from one sample in a study of Graves' ophthalmopathy and Graves' hyperthyroidism. The sequenced template was RNA, covering the TCR beta CDR3 region. HTBI primers served in a first-round RT-PCR, which a second-round multiplex PCR followed. TCRdb reprocessed the multiplex PCR reads with MiXCR, giving one entry per CDR3 protein. The table includes 500,000 to 600,000 distinct CDR3 sequences, about 35% detected once. The sample comprised peripheral blood or thyroid tissue (not recorded which). The receptors come from an adult man with Graves' hyperthyroidism.

This clonotype appeared a single time. One end of the junction varies from germline; a read error may be responsible. The chain's CDR3 is CAGSVTGPYEQYF. CDR3 coding DNA: TGTGCCGGCAGTGTTACGGGGCCCTACGAGCAGTACTTC. The chain links TRBV25-1 to TRBJ2-7; D might be TRBD1 or TRBD2, each matching 5 bases. This CDR3 contains 13 residues. Germline V gene lookup returns CDR1 MGHDK and CDR2 SYGVNS.

Only a few counts were recorded for this clonotype. The rearrangement links TRBV28 to TRBJ2-5; 7 nucleotides agree with TRBD1. Trimming cost V 3 bases and J 1 base; bases outside gene matches: 8. CDR1 and CDR2 (germline): MDHEN, SYDVKM. This CDR3 contains 16 residues. CDR3 region: CASSFGSGTAQETQYF. For the CDR3, the DNA is TGTGCCAGCAGTTTCGGTTCCGGGACAGCCCAAGAGACCCAGTACTTC.

Remarks on this clonotype: Being one base from a much bigger clone, this may be a read error. V usage is TRBV29-1 and J usage is TRBJ2-5; D is undetermined. This CDR3 spans 14 amino acids. Germline lookup yields CDR1 SQVTM and CDR2 ANQGSEA. The CDR3 bases are TGCAGCTCCTCAACGGCGGATTTTCAAGGGACCCAGTACTTC. Its protein product is CSSSTADFQGTQYF.

The chain couples TRBV10-3 to TRBJ2-7, with 7 nucleotides matching TRBD2. Looked up from germline, CDR1 is ENHRY and CDR2 is SYGVKD. J was trimmed by 5 bases and V by 11 bases; bases with no gene match: 9. The CDR3 is made up of 12 amino acids. The CDR3 DNA follows: TGTGCCGTCGCGGGGGTGAGGAACGAGCAGTACTTC. The encoded protein is CAVAGVRNEQYF.

CDR3 in DNA: TGTGCCAGCAGCTTAATTCGGGGGAGAGACAATCAGCCCCAGCATTTT. It codes for CASSLIRGRDNQPQHF. The chain carries TRBV7-9 and TRBJ1-5; the D gene is possibly TRBD1 (5 bases). Trimming pared 2 bases from V and 3 bases from J, leaving 14 bases between. CDR1 and CDR2 (germline): SEHNR, FQNEAQ (reference sequence). The CDR3 length is 16 residues.

This clonotype showed up just a few times. The chain is built from TRBV30 and TRBJ1-2, with D perhaps matching TRBD1 (6 bases). CDR1 GTSNPN and CDR2 SVGIG come from the germline V gene (reference sequence). CDR3 length equals 13 residues. Trimming took off 2 bases at V and 3 bases at J, with 10 bases between the two ends. This CDR3 is CAWSRGADYGYTF. DNA of the CDR3: TGTGCCTGGAGTCGGGGGGCGGACTATGGCTACACCTTC.

This chain joins TRBV12-3 or TRBV12-4 and TRBJ2-7; D gene unclear. V lost 6 bases and J 7 bases, leaving 13 bases between the germline ends. This CDR3 comprises 12 residues. The DNA for the CDR3 is TGTGCCAGCAGCCCAGACGGTGATGAGCAGTACTTC. Its protein is CASSPDGDEQYF.

There are many counts of this clonotype. The rearrangement joins TRBV2 to TRBJ2-5; weak D call: TRBD1 (5 bases). Germline V gene data show CDR1 as SNHLY and CDR2 as FYNNEI. Deletions cut 1 base from V and 0 bases from J, with 9 bases between. This CDR3 comprises 15 residues. The CDR3 region is CASSEELDNQETQYF. CDR3 sequence (DNA): TGTGCCAGCAGTGAAGAACTGGACAACCAAGAGACCCAGTACTTC.

CDR3 nucleotides: TGTGCCAGCAGTGAGGGACAGGGGGATGGTTCACCCCTCCACTTT. Its translation: CASSEGQGDGSPLHF. V and J are TRBV25-1 and TRBJ1-6; 11 nucleotides align to TRBD1. The CDR3 has 15 residues. Per the germline V gene, CDR1 is MGHDK and CDR2 is SYGVNS. After removal of 3 bases from V and 9 bases from J, the junction contained 4 bases not matched to a gene.

This rearrangement joins TRBV29-1 to TRBJ1-1; D call uncertain. In germline, CDR1 is SQVTM, CDR2 ANQGSEA. The CDR3 runs to 12 residues. The V and J ends lost 4 bases and 8 bases respectively, with 14 bases between them. The DNA of the CDR3 is TGCAGCGTTGGGGCAGCGAGAAACGAAGCTTTCTTT. It translates to CSVGAARNEAFF.

The table lists this clonotype with a few counts. The rearrangement uses TRBV6-5 and TRBJ2-7; TRBD1 might be the D (6 bases). CDR1 is MNHEY and CDR2 is SVGAGI in the germline V gene. Trimming took 7 bases from V and 5 from J, leaving 18 bases between them. The CDR3 extends over 14 amino acids. CDR3 sequence (DNA): TGTGCCAGCACCCTGGACAGAGTGGTGGACGAGCAGTACTTC. The encoded protein is CASTLDRVVDEQYF.

Only one count was recorded for this clonotype. The CDR3 region is CASSVELAGTSTDTQYF. CDR3 coding DNA: TGTGCCAGCAGCGTAGAATTGGCGGGGACTAGCACAGATACGCAGTATTTT. The chain uses TRBV9 and TRBJ2-3; TRBD2 is a possible D gene (6 bases). The CDR3 is 17 amino acids. The V end lost 0 bases, the J end lost 0 bases, and 14 bases lay between the germline ends. In germline, CDR1 is SGDLS, CDR2 YYNGEE. Together with reference TRBV9 and TRBJ2-3, the CDR3 gives the full variable domain: DSGVTQTPKHLITATGQRVTLRCSPRSGDLSVYWYQQSLDQGLQFLIQYYNGEERAKGNILERFSAQQFPDLHSELNLSSLELGDSALYFCASSVELAGTSTDTQYFGPGTRLTVL.

The V call is TRBV14, the J call TRBJ2-3; tentatively, D is TRBD1 (6 bases). This CDR3 has 16 amino acids. Trimming cost V 0 bases and J 0 bases, with 10 bases left between them. Germline CDR1 reads SGHDN; CDR2 reads FVKESK. The CDR3 loop reads CASSQDLQGSTDTQYF. In DNA form, the CDR3 reads TGTGCCAGCAGCCAAGATTTACAGGGAAGCACAGATACGCAGTATTTT.

This clonotype has only a few counts. The CDR3 region is CASSDPTATYEQYF. The CDR3 DNA reads TGTGCCAGCAGCGATCCCACGGCAACCTACGAGCAGTACTTC. The gene calls are TRBV3-1 and TRBJ2-7; unclear D gene. The CDR3 sequence is 14 residues long. Germline CDR1 LGHDT, CDR2 YNNKEL (reference sequence). The V end was cut by 5 bases, the J end by 2 bases, with 13 bases between.

This clonotype showed up many times. The CDR3 DNA sequence: TGTGCCAGCAGTGAAGGGGGGGAGGTCACTGAAGCTTTCTTT. It translates to CASSEGGEVTEAFF. The rearrangement uses TRBV6-1 and TRBJ1-1; tentatively, D is TRBD1 (5 bases). The CDR3 totals 14 residues. Germline values: CDR1 MNHNS, CDR2 SASEGT. Trimming stripped 1 base from V and 4 bases from J, with 10 bases between.